This T cell receptor beta chain comes out of a study of neurological immune-mediated disorders. Per the germline V gene, CDR1 is DFQATT and CDR2 is SNEGSKA (reference sequence). V lost 3 bases to trimming and J lost 2 bases, with 7 bases between them. This CDR3 comprises 13 residues. It was by 5'RACE with 10-nucleotide random UMIs that the cDNA was made. TCRdb processed the 5' RACE reads anew with MiXCR; each CDR3 protein has one entry. The table lists 25,000 to 40,000 distinct CDR3 sequences, roughly 1.6% of them singletons, with approximately 8.7% in the top ten. The table lists this clonotype with many counts.

The V call is TRBV20-1, the J call TRBJ1-4; D gene uncertain. Sequencing input: PBMCs. This receptor was obtained from a woman aged 30 to 39 with multiple sclerosis. This CDR3 is CSASLGTNEKLFF. Here the CDR3 DNA reads TGCAGTGCTAGCCTGGGGACTAATGAAAAACTGTTTTTT.